One sample yielded the 14 T cell receptor beta chains listed below, sequenced in a study of blood T cell repertoires in COVID-19. Sequencing was performed with immunoSEQ multiplex PCR; in TCRdb, only in-frame clones are kept and a portion is missing. This table holds roughly 410,000 clones, about 89% found once. Sequencing was carried out using peripheral blood. The source of these receptors is a woman in her 40s with COVID-19, enrolled during active disease.

The chain links TRBV5-1 to TRBJ2-7; weak D call: TRBD1 (6 bases). CDR1 and CDR2 from the germline V gene are SGHRS and YFSETQ. Trimming stripped 0 bases from V and 2 bases from J, with 18 bases between. The CDR3 length is 17 residues. Here the CDR3 DNA reads TGCGCCAGCAGCTTGGGATATTTGTTGGGACAAGCCTACGAGCAGTACTTC. Its translation: CASSLGYLLGQAYEQYF.

V is TRBV3-1 (or the pseudogene TRBV3-2) and J is TRBJ1-2, with 7 positions matching TRBD1. The V gene's germline CDR1 is LGHDT and CDR2 YNNKEL (reference sequence). V shed 2 bases, J shed 2 bases, and the junction held 8 bases outside the gene matches. The CDR3 loop spans 16 amino acids. CDR3 protein: CASSQKTGSLNYGYTF. CDR3 bases: TGTGCCAGCAGCCAAAAGACAGGGTCCCTCAACTATGGCTACACCTTC.

The chain is built from TRBV7-9 and TRBJ1-3; 10 nucleotides line up with TRBD1. Germline CDR1 reads SEHNR; CDR2 reads FQNEAQ (reference sequence). The V gene end was trimmed by 5 bases and the J gene end by 3 bases; junction bases not matched to a gene: 4. This CDR3 comprises 15 residues. The CDR3 nucleotides read TGTGCCAGCAGCCCCGGACAGGGGGTTGGAAACACCATATATTTT. The encoded protein is CASSPGQGVGNTIYF.

The chain recombines TRBV27 with TRBJ2-7; TRBD2 matches at 7 bases. V was clipped by 5 bases and J by 0 bases; unmatched bases: 7. Germline V CDR1 and CDR2: MNHEY, SMNVEV (reference sequence). This CDR3 is built from 15 residues. CDR3 DNA sequence: TGTGCCAGCAGTCCTCTAGCGGCATCCTCCTACGAGCAGTACTTC. It is translated as CASSPLAASSYEQYF.

The chain combines TRBV16 with TRBJ1-1; D unclear. The CDR3 is made up of 15 amino acids. V was trimmed by 0 bases and J by 1 base, leaving 9 bases between them. From germline, CDR1 is KGHSY and CDR2 FQNENV. CDR3 nucleotide sequence: TGTGCCAGCAGCCAATCATACAGACAGAACACTGAAGCTTTCTTT. Protein product: CASSQSYRQNTEAFF.

This clone was observed a few times. The chain couples TRBV6-2 or TRBV6-3 to TRBJ2-7; a weak D match, TRBD2 (5 bases). The CDR3 sequence is 13 residues long. V lost 5 bases and J lost 7, with 15 bases in between. CDR1 is MNHEY, CDR2 SVGEGT, per germline. Written as DNA, the CDR3 is TGTGCCAGCAGTCTTCGATCGGCGGGTGAGCAGTACTTC. Protein: CASSLRSAGEQYF.

The chain links TRBV5-4 to TRBJ1-2; 8 bases are shared with TRBD1. Trimming at V came to 0 bases and at J to 7 bases, leaving 11 bases not matched to a gene. There are 16 residues in the CDR3. The germline CDR1 and CDR2 sequences are SGHNT and YYREEE (reference sequence). The CDR3 sequence: CASSLGDRLRASGYTF. In DNA form, the CDR3 reads TGTGCCAGCAGCTTGGGGGACAGGTTGAGAGCCTCTGGCTACACCTTC.

The CDR3 region has the DNA TGTGCCAGCAGTCGCTTTGGGACAGCCACTGAAGCTTTCTTT. It specifies CASSRFGTATEAFF. This chain links TRBV27 with TRBJ1-1; 7 bases line up with TRBD1. The CDR3 consists of 14 residues. Germline V gene lookup returns CDR1 MNHEY and CDR2 SMNVEV (reference sequence). V gave up 5 bases and J gave up 4 bases; unmatched junction bases: 7.

About this clone: Within the sample, other DNA sequences also encode this same CDR3. This rearrangement joins TRBV7-3 to TRBJ1-6; the D is unclear. V was shortened by 1 base and J by 0 bases, with 7 bases between the two germline ends. Germline CDR1 and CDR2: SGHTA and FQGTGA. This CDR3 has 16 amino acids. CDR3 loop: CASSLRGSSYNSPLHF. For the CDR3, the DNA is TGTGCCAGCAGCTTAAGAGGTAGCTCCTATAATTCACCCCTCCACTTT.

This clone has only one observation. This chain joins TRBV28 and TRBJ1-6, with 9 nucleotides matching TRBD1. From germline, CDR1 is MDHEN and CDR2 SYDVKM. The CDR3 spans 15 residues. The V and J ends lost 4 bases and 8 bases, in that order; junction bases with no gene match: 6. CDR3 DNA: TGTGCCAGCAGTTCAAACAGGGGGCGGGATTCACCCCTCCACTTT. Translating gives CASSSNRGRDSPLHF.

This chain links TRBV7-8 with TRBJ1-4; no definite D call. Per the germline V gene, CDR1 is SGHVS and CDR2 is FQNEAQ. V dropped 5 bases and J dropped 8 bases, with 12 bases sitting between them. CDR3 length: 13 amino acids. DNA of the CDR3: TGTGCCAGCAGCACACCGCTTTGGGAAAAACTGTTTTTT. The encoded protein is CASSTPLWEKLFF.

This chain links TRBV6-1 with TRBJ2-3; unclear D gene. Germline CDR1 and CDR2: MNHNS and SASEGT. This CDR3 comprises 13 residues. The V end was cut by 3 bases, the J end by 6 bases, with 10 bases between. CDR3 coding DNA: TGTGCCAGCAGTGAGGCCTTGAGGGATACGCAGTATTTT. It yields the protein CASSEALRDTQYF.

The count of this clone is one. The chain carries TRBV18 and TRBJ2-3, with D possibly TRBD1 on 7 matching bases. Germline V gene data show CDR1 as KGHSH and CDR2 as LQKENI. There are 16 residues in the CDR3. V was pared by 1 base and J by 0 bases, with 11 bases between. CDR3 residues: CASSPQQGTSTDTQYF. CDR3 in DNA: TGTGCCAGCTCACCACAACAGGGGACTAGCACAGATACGCAGTATTTT.

The chain joins TRBV1 to TRBJ1-1; the table assigns TRBD1, which was not confirmed against the DNA. TRBV1 is recorded as a pseudogene. This CDR3 is built from 13 residues. The CDR3 is CTSSQDTTPEAFF. DNA of the CDR3: TGCACCAGCAGCCAAGATACAACCCCTGAAGCTTTCTTT.